These 5 T cell receptor beta chains originate from one sample sequenced in a study of T cell repertoires in cytomegalovirus infection. TCRdb passed the reads through MiXCR, listing each CDR3 protein once. The table includes about 310,000 distinct CDR3 sequences, 17% detected once. Material for sequencing was PBMCs. These receptors originate from a human donor in good health (CMV status not recorded). Some clones in this sample may be carry-over from other donors' samples.

This clonotype was counted many times. The chain uses TRBV7-2 and TRBJ2-2; D possibly corresponds to TRBD1 (6 bases). V was trimmed by 0 bases and J by 7 bases, leaving 6 bases between them. There are 13 residues in the CDR3. The germline gives CDR1 SGHTA, CDR2 FQGNSA. The CDR3 sequence: CASSLATGGELFF. In DNA form, the CDR3 reads TGTGCCAGCAGCTTAGCGACAGGCGGGGAGCTGTTTTTT. The full variable domain, in which reference TRBV7-2 and TRBJ2-2 provide the parts outside the CDR3, is GAGVSQSPSNKVTEKGKDVELRCDPISGHTALYWYRQSLGQGLEFLIYFQGNSAPDKSGLPSDRFSAERTGGSVSTLTIQRTQQEDSAVYLCASSLATGGELFFGEGSRLTVL.

This chain links TRBV12-3 or TRBV12-4 with TRBJ1-5; D is possibly TRBD1 (5 bases). The CDR3 is 14 amino acids. With 5 bases removed from V and 4 bases from J, the gap between germline ends came to 12 bases. The CDR3: CASSDRLGNQPQHF. CDR3 nucleotides: TGTGCCAGCAGTGACAGATTGGGGAATCAGCCCCAGCATTTT.

This clonotype was observed a few times. This chain connects TRBV4-3 to TRBJ1-5, with TRBD1 matching 7 bases. The CDR3 runs to 18 residues. V lost 1 base, J lost 0 bases, and 9 bases stayed unmatched. CDR1 and CDR2 from the germline V gene are LGHNA and YSLEER. The CDR3 DNA reads TGCGCCAGCAGCCAAGGTCCAGGGGGTACCGATAGCAATCAGCCCCAGCATTTT. As protein: CASSQGPGGTDSNQPQHF.

This clonotype was seen repeatedly, ten times or more. The rearrangement joins TRBV19 to TRBJ1-2, with D perhaps matching TRBD1 (6 bases). Germline assignment: CDR1 LNHDA and CDR2 SQIVND (reference sequence). V lost 5 bases and J 5 bases, leaving 12 bases between the germline ends. The CDR3 length is 13 residues. CDR3 bases: TGTGCCAGTAGTGCCGGGACATTTTATGGCTACACCTTC. The encoded protein is CASSAGTFYGYTF.

The gene calls are TRBV7-9 and TRBJ1-2; TRBD1 matches at 7 bases. The V gene's germline CDR1 is SEHNR and CDR2 FQNEAQ (reference sequence). This CDR3 contains 15 residues. After removal of 5 bases from V and 3 bases from J, the junction contained 9 bases not matched to a gene. The CDR3 DNA is TGTGCCAGCAGCCCCGGGACAGTAAACCACTATGGCTACACCTTC. Amino acids: CASSPGTVNHYGYTF. The full variable domain, completed using reference TRBV7-9 and TRBJ1-2, is DTGVSQNPRHKITKRGQNVTFRCDPISEHNRLYWYRQTLGQGPEFLTYFQNEAQLEKSRLLSDRFSAERPKGSFSTLEIQRTEQGDSAMYLCASSPGTVNHYGYTFGSGTRLTVV.